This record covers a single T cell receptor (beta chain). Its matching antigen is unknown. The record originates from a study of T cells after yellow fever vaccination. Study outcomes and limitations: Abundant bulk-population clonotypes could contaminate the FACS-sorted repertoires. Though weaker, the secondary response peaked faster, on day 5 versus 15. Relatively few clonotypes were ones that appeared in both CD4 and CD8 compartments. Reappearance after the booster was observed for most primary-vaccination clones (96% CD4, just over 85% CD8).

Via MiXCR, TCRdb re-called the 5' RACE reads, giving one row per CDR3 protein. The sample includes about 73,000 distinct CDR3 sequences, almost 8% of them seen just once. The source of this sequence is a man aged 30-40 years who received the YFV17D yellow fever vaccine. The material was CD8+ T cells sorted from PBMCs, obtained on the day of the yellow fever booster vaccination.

CDR3 protein: CASSFSGGVYNEQFF. As DNA, the CDR3 is TGTGCCAGCAGCTTTTCGGGAGGTGTCTACAATGAGCAGTTCTTC. This rearrangement joins TRBV7-8 to TRBJ2-1, with 7 positions matching TRBD2. V dropped 3 bases and J dropped 3; count of bases not matched to a gene: 5. The CDR3 spans 15 residues. CDR1 and CDR2 from the germline V gene are SGHVS and FQNEAQ.